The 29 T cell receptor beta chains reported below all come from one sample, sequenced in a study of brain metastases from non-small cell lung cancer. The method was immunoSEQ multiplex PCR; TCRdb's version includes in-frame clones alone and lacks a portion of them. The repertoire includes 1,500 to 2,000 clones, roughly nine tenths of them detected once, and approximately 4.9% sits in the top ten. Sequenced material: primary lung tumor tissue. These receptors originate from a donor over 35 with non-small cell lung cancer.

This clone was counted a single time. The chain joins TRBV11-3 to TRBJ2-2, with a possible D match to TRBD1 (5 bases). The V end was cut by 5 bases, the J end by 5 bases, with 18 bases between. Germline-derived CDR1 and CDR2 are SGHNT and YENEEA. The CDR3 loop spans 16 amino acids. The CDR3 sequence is CASSTLLSGWTGELFF. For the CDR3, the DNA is TGTGCCAGCAGCACACTTTTGTCAGGGTGGACCGGGGAGCTGTTTTTT.

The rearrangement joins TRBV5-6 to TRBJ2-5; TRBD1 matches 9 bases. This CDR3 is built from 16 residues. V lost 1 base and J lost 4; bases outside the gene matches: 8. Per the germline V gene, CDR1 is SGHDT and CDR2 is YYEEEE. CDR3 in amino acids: CASSLLGQGRRETQYF. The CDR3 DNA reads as TGTGCCAGCAGCTTGCTGGGACAGGGACGGCGAGAGACCCAGTACTTC.

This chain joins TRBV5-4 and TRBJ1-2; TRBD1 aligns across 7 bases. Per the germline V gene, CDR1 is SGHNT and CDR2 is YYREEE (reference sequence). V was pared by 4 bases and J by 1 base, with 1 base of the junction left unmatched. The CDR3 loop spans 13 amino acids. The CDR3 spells CASSTGDNYGYTF. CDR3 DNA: TGTGCCAGCAGCACAGGGGATAACTATGGCTACACCTTC. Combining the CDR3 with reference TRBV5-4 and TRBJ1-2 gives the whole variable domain ETGVTQSPTHLIKTRGQQVTLRCSSQSGHNTVSWYQQALGQGPQFIFQYYREEENGRGNFPPRFSGLQFPNYSSELNVNALELDDSALYLCASSTGDNYGYTFGSGTRLTVV.

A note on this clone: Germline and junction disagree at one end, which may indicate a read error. Here the CDR3 DNA reads TGTGTCAGCAGCCTTGGCGGATTCTATGGCTACACCTTC. It specifies CVSSLGGFYGYTF. The genes are TRBV7-3 and TRBJ1-2; D unresolved. The CDR3 spans 13 residues. Germline loops: CDR1 SGHTA, CDR2 FQGTGA. The complete variable domain, with remaining parts taken from reference TRBV7-3 and TRBJ1-2, reads GAGVSQTPSNKVTEKGKYVELRCDPISGHTALYWYRQSLGQGPEFLIYFQGTGAADDSGLPNDRFFAVRPEGSVSTLKIQRTERGDSAVYLCVSSLGGFYGYTFGSGTRLTVV.

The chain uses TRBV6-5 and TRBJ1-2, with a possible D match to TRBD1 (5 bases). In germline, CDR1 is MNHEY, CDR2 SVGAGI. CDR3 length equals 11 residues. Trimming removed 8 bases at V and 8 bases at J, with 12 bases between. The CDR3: CASSYRGGYTF. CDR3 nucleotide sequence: TGTGCCAGCTCCTATAGGGGAGGCTACACCTTC.

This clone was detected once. The CDR3 nucleotides read TGCGCCAGCAGCTTGGGATCGCAAGAGACCCAGTACTTC. This gives the protein CASSLGSQETQYF. This chain joins TRBV5-1 and TRBJ2-5; D is unresolved. The CDR3 extends over 13 amino acids. V was cut by 0 bases and J by 2 bases, with 5 bases left in between. The germline CDR1 and CDR2 sequences are SGHRS and YFSETQ.

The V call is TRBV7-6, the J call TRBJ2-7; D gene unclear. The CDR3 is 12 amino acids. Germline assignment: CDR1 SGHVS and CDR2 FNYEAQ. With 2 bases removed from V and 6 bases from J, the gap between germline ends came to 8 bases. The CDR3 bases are TGTGCCAGCAGCTTATTGGGTGGCGAGCAGTACTTC. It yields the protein CASSLLGGEQYF.

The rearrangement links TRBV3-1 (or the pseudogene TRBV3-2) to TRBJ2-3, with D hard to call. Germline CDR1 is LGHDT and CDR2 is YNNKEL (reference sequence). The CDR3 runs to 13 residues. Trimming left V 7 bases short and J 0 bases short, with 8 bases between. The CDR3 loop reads CASTPRSTDTQYF. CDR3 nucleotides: TGTGCCAGCACGCCCCGGAGCACAGATACGCAGTATTTT.

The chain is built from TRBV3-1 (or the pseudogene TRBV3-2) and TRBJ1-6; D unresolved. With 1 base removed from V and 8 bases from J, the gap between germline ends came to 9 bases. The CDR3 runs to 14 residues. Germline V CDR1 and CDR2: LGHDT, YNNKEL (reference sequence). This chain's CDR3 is CASSQVWRHSPLHF. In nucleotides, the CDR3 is TGTGCCAGCAGCCAAGTCTGGAGGCATTCACCCCTCCACTTT.

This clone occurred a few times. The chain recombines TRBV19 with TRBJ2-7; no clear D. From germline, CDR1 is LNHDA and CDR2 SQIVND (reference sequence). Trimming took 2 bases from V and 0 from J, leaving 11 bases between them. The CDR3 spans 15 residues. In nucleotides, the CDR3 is TGTGCCAGTAGTATATCCCCCGCCGGCTCCTACGAGCAGTACTTC. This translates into CASSISPAGSYEQYF.

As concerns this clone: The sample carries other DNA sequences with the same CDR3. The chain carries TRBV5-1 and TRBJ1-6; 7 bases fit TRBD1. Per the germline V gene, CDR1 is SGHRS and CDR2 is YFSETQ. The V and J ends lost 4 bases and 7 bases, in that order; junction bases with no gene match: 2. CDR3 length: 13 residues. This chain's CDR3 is CASSMGQNSPLHF. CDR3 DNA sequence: TGCGCCAGCAGCATGGGACAGAATTCACCCCTCCACTTT.

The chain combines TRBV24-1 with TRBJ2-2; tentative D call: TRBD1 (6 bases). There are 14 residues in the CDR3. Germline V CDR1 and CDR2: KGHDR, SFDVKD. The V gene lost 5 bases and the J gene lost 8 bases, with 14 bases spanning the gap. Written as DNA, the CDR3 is TGTGCCACCAGTGCCAGGGGTCGCCATGGGGAGCTGTTTTTT. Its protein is CATSARGRHGELFF.

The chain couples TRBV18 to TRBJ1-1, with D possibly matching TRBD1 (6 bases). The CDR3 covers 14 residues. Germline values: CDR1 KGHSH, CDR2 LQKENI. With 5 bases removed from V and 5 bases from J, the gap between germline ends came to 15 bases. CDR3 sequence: CASSSESQGTEAFF. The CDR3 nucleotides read TGTGCCAGCTCATCGGAATCGCAGGGGACTGAAGCTTTCTTT.

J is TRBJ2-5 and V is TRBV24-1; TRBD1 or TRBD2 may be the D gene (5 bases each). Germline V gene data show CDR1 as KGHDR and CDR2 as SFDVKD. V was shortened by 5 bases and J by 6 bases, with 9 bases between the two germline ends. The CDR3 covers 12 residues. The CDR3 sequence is CATSAGLQTQYF. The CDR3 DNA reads TGTGCCACCAGTGCGGGGCTACAGACCCAGTACTTC.

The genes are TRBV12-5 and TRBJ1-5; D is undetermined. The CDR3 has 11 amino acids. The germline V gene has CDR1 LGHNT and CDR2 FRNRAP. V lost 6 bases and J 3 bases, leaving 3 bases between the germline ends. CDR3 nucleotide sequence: TGTGCTAGTGGGAACAATCAGCCCCAGCATTTT. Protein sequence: CASGNNQPQHF.

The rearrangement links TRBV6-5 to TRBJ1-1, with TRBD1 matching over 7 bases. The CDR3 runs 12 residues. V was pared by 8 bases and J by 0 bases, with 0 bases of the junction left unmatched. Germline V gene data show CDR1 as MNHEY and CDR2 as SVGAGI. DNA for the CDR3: TGTGCCAGCGGGACAGTGAACACTGAAGCTTTCTTT. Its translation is CASGTVNTEAFF.

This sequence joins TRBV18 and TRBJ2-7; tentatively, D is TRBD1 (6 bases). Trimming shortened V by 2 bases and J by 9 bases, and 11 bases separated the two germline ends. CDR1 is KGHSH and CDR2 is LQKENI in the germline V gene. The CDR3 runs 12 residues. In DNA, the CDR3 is TGTGCCAGCTCACCAGGGACAAGCGGGCAGTACTTC. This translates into CASSPGTSGQYF.

CDR3 in amino acids: CASSSRGGATYNEQFF. CDR3 nucleotide sequence: TGTGCCAGCAGCTCAAGGGGGGGTGCGACCTACAATGAGCAGTTCTTC. The rearrangement links TRBV7-9 to TRBJ2-1, with a possible D match to TRBD2 (7 bases). The CDR3 contains 16 residues. V was pared by 4 bases and J by 2 bases, with 15 bases between. Looked up from germline, CDR1 is SEHNR and CDR2 is FQNEAQ (reference sequence).

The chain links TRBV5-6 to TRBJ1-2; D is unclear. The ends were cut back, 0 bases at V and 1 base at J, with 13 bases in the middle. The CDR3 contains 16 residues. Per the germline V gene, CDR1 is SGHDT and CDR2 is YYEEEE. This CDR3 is CASSLAPAPVNYGYTF. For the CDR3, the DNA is TGTGCCAGCAGCTTGGCTCCCGCCCCCGTTAACTATGGCTACACCTTC.

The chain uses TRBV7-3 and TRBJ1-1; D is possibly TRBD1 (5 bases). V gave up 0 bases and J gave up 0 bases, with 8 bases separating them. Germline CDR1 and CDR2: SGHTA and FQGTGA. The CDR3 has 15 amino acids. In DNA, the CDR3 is TGTGCCAGCAGCTTAACGGGGGGTGTGAACACTGAAGCTTTCTTT. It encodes CASSLTGGVNTEAFF.

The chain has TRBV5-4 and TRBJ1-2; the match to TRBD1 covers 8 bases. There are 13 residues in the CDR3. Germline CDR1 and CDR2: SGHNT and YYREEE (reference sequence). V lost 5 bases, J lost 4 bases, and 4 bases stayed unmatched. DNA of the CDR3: TGTGCCAGCAGTTTCGACAGGGGCTATGGCTACACCTTC. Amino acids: CASSFDRGYGYTF.

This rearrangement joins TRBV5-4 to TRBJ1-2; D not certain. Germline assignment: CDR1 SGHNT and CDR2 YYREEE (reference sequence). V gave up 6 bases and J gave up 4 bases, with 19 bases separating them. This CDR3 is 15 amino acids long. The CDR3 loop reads CASTPPEGLLYGYTF. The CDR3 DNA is TGTGCCAGCACCCCACCGGAGGGCCTCCTCTATGGCTACACCTTC.

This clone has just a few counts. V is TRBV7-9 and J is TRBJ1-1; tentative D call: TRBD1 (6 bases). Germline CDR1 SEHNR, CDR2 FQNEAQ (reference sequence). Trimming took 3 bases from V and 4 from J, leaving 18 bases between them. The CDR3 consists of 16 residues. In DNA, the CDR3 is TGTGCCAGCAGCTTGCAACAGGGTATTGGGGGCACTGAAGCTTTCTTT. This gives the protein CASSLQQGIGGTEAFF.

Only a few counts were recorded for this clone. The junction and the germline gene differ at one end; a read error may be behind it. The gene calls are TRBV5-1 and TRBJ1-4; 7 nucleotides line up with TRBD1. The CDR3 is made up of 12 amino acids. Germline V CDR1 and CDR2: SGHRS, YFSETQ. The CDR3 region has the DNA TGCGCCAGGAATATGAAAAGACAGGGTCGATATTTT. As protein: CARNMKRQGRYF.

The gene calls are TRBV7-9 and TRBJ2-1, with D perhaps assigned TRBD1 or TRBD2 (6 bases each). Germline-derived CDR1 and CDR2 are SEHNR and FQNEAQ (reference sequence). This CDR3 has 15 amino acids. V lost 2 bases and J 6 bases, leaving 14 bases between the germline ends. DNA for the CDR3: TGTGCCAGCAGCTTAAAGGGGGGTGGTGGCAATGAGCAGTTCTTC. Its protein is CASSLKGGGGNEQFF.

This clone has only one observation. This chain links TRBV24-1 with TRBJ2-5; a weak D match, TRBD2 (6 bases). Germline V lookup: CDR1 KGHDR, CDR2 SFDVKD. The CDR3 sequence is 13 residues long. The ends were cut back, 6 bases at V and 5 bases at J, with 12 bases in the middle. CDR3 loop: CATSHGSEETQYF. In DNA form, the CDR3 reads TGTGCCACCAGTCACGGGAGCGAGGAGACCCAGTACTTC.

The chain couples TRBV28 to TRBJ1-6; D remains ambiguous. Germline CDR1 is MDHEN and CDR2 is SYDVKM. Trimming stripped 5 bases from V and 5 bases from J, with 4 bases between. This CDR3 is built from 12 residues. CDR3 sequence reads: CASSPHNSPLHF. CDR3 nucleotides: TGTGCCAGCAGTCCCCATAATTCACCCCTCCACTTT. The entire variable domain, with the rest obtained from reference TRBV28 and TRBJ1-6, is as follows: DVKVTQSSRYLVKRTGEKVFLECVQDMDHENMFWYRQDPGLGLRLIYFSYDVKMKEKGDIPEGYSVSREKKERFSLILESASTNQTSMYLCASSPHNSPLHFGNGTRLTVT.

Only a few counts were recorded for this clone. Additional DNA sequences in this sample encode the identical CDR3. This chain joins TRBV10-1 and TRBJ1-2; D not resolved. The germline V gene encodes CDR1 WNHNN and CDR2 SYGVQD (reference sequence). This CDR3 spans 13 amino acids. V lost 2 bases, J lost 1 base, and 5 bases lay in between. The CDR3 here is CASSENSNYGYTF. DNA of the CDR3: TGCGCCAGCAGTGAGAACAGTAACTATGGCTACACCTTC.

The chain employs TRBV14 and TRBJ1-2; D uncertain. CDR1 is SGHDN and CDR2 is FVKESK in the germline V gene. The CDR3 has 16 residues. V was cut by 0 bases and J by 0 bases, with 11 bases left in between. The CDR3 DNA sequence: TGTGCCAGCAGCCAAGAGGGAGACATCACTAACTATGGCTACACCTTC. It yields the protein CASSQEGDITNYGYTF. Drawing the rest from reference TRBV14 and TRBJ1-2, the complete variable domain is EAGVTQFPSHSVIEKGQTVTLRCDPISGHDNLYWYRRVMGKEIKFLLHFVKESKQDESGMPNNRFLAERTGGTYSTLKVQPAELEDSGVYFCASSQEGDITNYGYTFGSGTRLTVV.